The 26 T cell receptor beta chains below were found in one sample sequenced in a study of CXCR3-negative and CXCR3-positive naive CD8 T cells. Libraries of TRB cDNA were made by 5' RACE and carried UMIs. TCRdb re-called the 5' RACE reads; one entry per CDR3 protein, DNA not given. This repertoire includes more than 65,000 distinct CDR3 sequences. Sequencing was done on a sample of naive CXCR3- CD8+ T cells from blood. Subset: CD45RO-CCR7+CD27+CD95- naive CD8+ T cells lacking CXCR3 (TNR3-). The source of these receptors is a human donor in good health. Some clones in this sample may be carry-over from other donors' samples.

This chain joins TRBV27 and TRBJ2-7; the TCRdb call, TRBD2, lacks DNA for checking. This CDR3 region has 14 residues. The germline V gene encodes CDR1 MNHEY and CDR2 SMNVEV (reference sequence). The CDR3 protein is CASSLRGGFHEQYF.

V usage is TRBV28 and J usage is TRBJ1-5; TCRdb indicates TRBD1, and absent DNA this call remains unverified. Germline lookup yields CDR1 MDHEN and CDR2 SYDVKM. This CDR3 has 16 residues. CDR3: CASSPTDRGFSQPQHF.

The chain links TRBV5-6 to TRBJ2-5. Germline V CDR1 and CDR2: SGHDT, YYEEEE. The CDR3 contains 11 residues. The CDR3 protein is CASSEQETQYF.

The J gene is TRBJ2-5, the V gene TRBV11-2; the TCRdb call, TRBD2, lacks DNA for checking. The germline V gene has CDR1 SGHAT and CDR2 FQNNGV. CDR3 length: 17 residues. The CDR3: CASSTWTSGPLDRTQYF.

V is TRBV12-3 or TRBV12-4 and J is TRBJ1-1. The length of the CDR3 is 14 residues. The CDR3 sequence: CASRLLDGNTEAFF.

This chain links TRBV29-1 with TRBJ2-1; absent DNA, TCRdb's TRBD2 call cannot be checked. Germline V gene data show CDR1 as SQVTM and CDR2 as ANQGSEA. The CDR3 sequence is 11 residues long. This CDR3 reads CSVLAGRNEFF.

V usage is TRBV25-1 and J usage is TRBJ1-2; TCRdb indicates TRBD1, and absent DNA this call remains unverified. CDR3 length: 15 residues. Germline CDR1 MGHDK, CDR2 SYGVNS. Here the CDR3 reads CASRNDDPSKYGYTF.

The CDR3 is CASSYPPHEQFF. The gene calls are TRBV6-6 and TRBJ2-1; TCRdb reports TRBD1, a call that lacks DNA to check it against. Germline CDR1 reads MNHNY; CDR2 reads SVGAGI (reference sequence). This CDR3 has 12 residues.

The V call is TRBV11-2, the J call TRBJ1-1; TCRdb's D call of TRBD1 is untestable without DNA. The germline gives CDR1 SGHAT, CDR2 FQNNGV. The CDR3 extends over 13 amino acids. The CDR3 here is CASSLGRGAEAFF.

The chain is built from TRBV4-1 and TRBJ2-1; the D gene TCRdb calls, TRBD1, cannot be checked with no DNA. This CDR3 comprises 16 residues. The germline V gene has CDR1 MGHRA and CDR2 YSYEKL. The CDR3 is CASSQVGTGVGNEQFF.

V usage is TRBV20-1 and J usage is TRBJ2-7; TCRdb lists TRBD1, though no DNA is available to test this call. Germline assignment: CDR1 DFQATT and CDR2 SNEGSKA (reference sequence). The CDR3 extends over 13 amino acids. The CDR3 sequence: CSARGDAFYEQYF.

The chain has TRBV12-3 or TRBV12-4 and TRBJ2-7. This CDR3 contains 15 residues. The CDR3 loop is CASSLRVTQTYEQYF.

This chain links TRBV3-1 with TRBJ2-7; TCRdb lists TRBD1, though no DNA is available to test this call. Per germline, CDR1 LGHDT and CDR2 YNNKEL (reference sequence). This CDR3 region has 15 residues. The CDR3 loop is CASSQGQGSSYEQYF.

This chain joins TRBV29-1 and TRBJ2-7; the TCRdb call, TRBD2, lacks DNA for checking. The CDR3 totals 13 residues. Germline loops: CDR1 SQVTM, CDR2 ANQGSEA. CDR3 loop: CSVEEGIGYEQYF.

This sequence joins TRBV21-1 and TRBJ2-1. TRBV21-1 is a listed pseudogene. The CDR3 length is 15 residues. The CDR3 sequence is CASSKTSGTYNEQFF.

The V and J genes are TRBV15 and TRBJ1-4; the TCRdb call, TRBD1, lacks DNA for checking. This CDR3 comprises 15 residues. Germline CDR1 and CDR2: LNHNV and YYDKDF (reference sequence). CDR3 residues: CATSAGGTTNEKLFF.

V and J are TRBV2 and TRBJ1-1; the D gene TCRdb calls, TRBD1, cannot be checked with no DNA. This CDR3 comprises 17 residues. CDR1 and CDR2 from the germline V gene are SNHLY and FYNNEI. CDR3 sequence reads: CASSEAQGQGLDTEAFF.

The J gene is TRBJ2-2, the V gene TRBV7-2. The germline gives CDR1 SGHTA, CDR2 FQGNSA. The CDR3 runs to 15 residues. The CDR3 loop is CASSLVVRSTGELFF. Using reference TRBV7-2 and TRBJ2-2 for the parts outside the CDR3, the full variable domain is GAGVSQSPSNKVTEKGKDVELRCDPISGHTALYWYRQSLGQGLEFLIYFQGNSAPDKSGLPSDRFSAERTGGSVSTLTIQRTQQEDSAVYLCASSLVVRSTGELFFGEGSRLTVL.

This chain uses TRBV14 with TRBJ2-4; TCRdb gives TRBD1 as the D gene, but with no DNA this cannot be confirmed. Per the germline V gene, CDR1 is SGHDN and CDR2 is FVKESK. This CDR3 has 15 amino acids. CDR3 sequence reads: CASSPGTATKNIQYF.

The chain uses TRBV15 and TRBJ2-3. The CDR3 extends over 13 amino acids. Germline loops: CDR1 LNHNV, CDR2 YYDKDF (reference sequence). The CDR3 loop is CATSRDLADTQYF.

This chain links TRBV28 with TRBJ2-2; absent DNA, TCRdb's TRBD2 call cannot be checked. CDR3 length: 18 residues. Germline assignment: CDR1 MDHEN and CDR2 SYDVKM. The CDR3 reads CASSSTRLAGGYTGELFF.

The chain recombines TRBV7-6 with TRBJ2-1; TCRdb outputs TRBD2, but without DNA this stays unchecked. The germline V gene encodes CDR1 SGHVS and CDR2 FNYEAQ. The CDR3 loop spans 21 amino acids. CDR3 region: CASSLRRESFSQGIDYNEQFF. Combining the CDR3 with reference TRBV7-6 and TRBJ2-1 gives the whole variable domain GAGVSQSPRYKVTKRGQDVALRCDPISGHVSLYWYRQALGQGPEFLTYFNYEAQQDKSGLPNDRFSAERPEGSISTLTIQRTEQRDSAMYRCASSLRRESFSQGIDYNEQFFGPGTRLTVL.

The chain combines TRBV29-1 with TRBJ2-3; TCRdb reports TRBD2, a call that lacks DNA to check it against. The CDR3 totals 13 residues. Germline CDR1 and CDR2: SQVTM and ANQGSEA. The CDR3 protein is CSVGSGSFDTQYF.

V is TRBV7-2 and J is TRBJ2-7. The CDR3 is made up of 15 amino acids. Germline V CDR1 and CDR2: SGHTA, FQGNSA. CDR3 residues: CASSLVHSSSYEQYF.

The V and J genes are TRBV20-1 and TRBJ2-1. The germline gives CDR1 DFQATT, CDR2 SNEGSKA (reference sequence). The CDR3 is 15 amino acids. The CDR3 spells CSARDMRSGFNEQFF.

This chain joins TRBV28 and TRBJ2-5; the TRBD2 assignment by TCRdb is unverifiable without DNA. CDR3 length equals 15 residues. CDR1 and CDR2 (germline): MDHEN, SYDVKM. CDR3: CASSFQRGTGETQYF.